One and the same sample provided the 31 T cell receptor beta chains below, sequenced in a study of molecular identifiers for immune sequencing clone quantification. TCRdb analysed the PCR reads with MiXCR anew, one entry per CDR3 protein. The sample comprises about 640,000 distinct CDR3 sequences, about 20% of which are singletons, and 0.7% to 1% rests with the top ten. Material: naive CD8+ T cells from blood, with Jurkat cell RNA spiked in. Subset defined: FACS-sorted CD8+CD4-CCR7+CD45RA+ naive T cells. The origin of the receptors is a human donor in good health. Some libraries in this study had Jurkat cell RNA spiked in.

This clonotype has a count of ten or more. The chain employs TRBV9 and TRBJ2-3; tentatively, D is TRBD1 or TRBD2 (5 bases each). V dropped 3 bases and J dropped 4 bases, with 18 bases sitting between them. Germline-derived CDR1 and CDR2 are SGDLS and YYNGEE. The CDR3 spans 16 residues. Here the CDR3 reads CASSAPGTHAADTQYF. The CDR3 DNA is TGTGCCAGCAGCGCACCCGGGACCCATGCGGCAGATACGCAGTATTTT.

This clonotype has at least ten counts. This chain's CDR3 is CASSYSRDGDQETQYF. DNA of the CDR3: TGTGCCAGCAGTTACTCCAGAGACGGAGACCAAGAGACCCAGTACTTC. The rearrangement links TRBV6-5 to TRBJ2-5; no definite D call. The V gene lost 0 bases and the J gene lost 0 bases, with 11 bases spanning the gap. The CDR3 consists of 16 residues. CDR1 is MNHEY, CDR2 SVGAGI, per germline.

With regard to this clonotype: It may be a read error: a sequence one base away is much more abundant. This chain connects TRBV6-5 to TRBJ1-5; 7 nucleotides agree with TRBD1. CDR1 and CDR2 (germline): MNHEY, SVGAGI. This CDR3 is 18 amino acids long. CDR3 sequence (DNA): TGTGCCAGCAGACAGAACCCAGGGACAGACTATAGCAATCAGCCCCAGCGTTTT. This codes for CASRQNPGTDYSNQPQRF.

This clonotype was counted a single time. Since a much larger clone is just one base distant, this may be a read error. The chain has TRBV29-1 and TRBJ2-2, with TRBD2 as a possible D gene (5 bases). Per germline, CDR1 SQVTM and CDR2 ANQGSEA. This CDR3 spans 12 amino acids. CDR3 sequence: CSVELGFGEPFF. The CDR3 region has the DNA TGCAGCGTTGAATTAGGGTTCGGGGAGCCGTTTTTT.

This clonotype has ten or more counts. The chain combines TRBV19 with TRBJ2-3; 7 nucleotides line up with TRBD1. The CDR3 totals 14 residues. In germline, CDR1 is LNHDA, CDR2 SQIVND (reference sequence). V gave up 2 bases and J gave up 4 bases; unmatched junction bases: 3. In nucleotides, the CDR3 is TGTGCCAGTAGTATAAGACAGGGATCAGATACGCAGTATTTT. Translating gives CASSIRQGSDTQYF.

In its sample, this clonotype was seen many times. The rearrangement uses TRBV20-1 and TRBJ2-3; D remains ambiguous. Trimming pared 1 base from V and 1 base from J, leaving 9 bases between. The CDR3 totals 14 residues. Germline V gives CDR1 DFQATT, CDR2 SNEGSKA (reference sequence). In DNA, the CDR3 is TGCAGTGCTAGAGCGGGCAGTGGCACAGATACGCAGTATTTT. Its protein product is CSARAGSGTDTQYF.

V usage is TRBV19 and J usage is TRBJ2-3; TRBD1 matches 8 bases. With V trimmed by 3 bases and J by 2 bases, 4 bases remained unmatched. Per germline, CDR1 LNHDA and CDR2 SQIVND (reference sequence). CDR3 size: 15 residues. CDR3 nucleotide sequence: TGTGCCAGTAGTATCGGCAGGGGGCACACAGATACGCAGTATTTT. Encoded protein: CASSIGRGHTDTQYF.

With respect to this clonotype: This may arise from a read error, as a much more abundant clone is one base away. The chain combines TRBV4-2 with TRBJ2-3; the D gene is possibly TRBD2 (6 bases). The CDR3 runs 16 residues. CDR1 and CDR2 from the germline V gene are LGHNA and YNFKEQ. V dropped 5 bases and J dropped 4 bases, with 19 bases sitting between them. The CDR3 region has the DNA TGTGCCAGCAGCTCGGAGGGGACTTTACCCGCAGATACGCAGTATTTT. Translation: CASSSEGTLPADTQYF.

Remarks on this clonotype: One base away lies a much larger clone, so this may be a sequencing read error. The chain couples TRBV6-2 or TRBV6-3 to TRBJ1-3; D unclear. CDR1 and CDR2 (germline): MNHEY, SVGEGT. The CDR3 runs 12 residues. Trimming cost V 6 bases and J 6 bases, with 9 bases left between them. The CDR3 loop reads CASSLLENTIYF. CDR3 bases: TGTGCCAGCAGCCTCCTGGAAAACACCATATATTTT.

This clonotype was observed at least ten times. This chain joins TRBV2 and TRBJ1-2, with 7 bases lining up with TRBD1. Germline V gene sequence: CDR1 SNHLY, CDR2 FYNNEI. V gave up 6 bases and J gave up 4 bases; unmatched junction bases: 8. The CDR3 is made up of 14 amino acids. The DNA of the CDR3 is TGTGCCAGCAGCACTCCGGGACAGCTCTATGGCTACACCTTC. It encodes CASSTPGQLYGYTF.

This clonotype was picked up many times. The chain links TRBV20-1 to TRBJ2-7; no clear D. The CDR3 contains 10 residues. Germline-derived CDR1 and CDR2 are DFQATT and SNEGSKA (reference sequence). V shed 4 bases and J shed 4 bases, with 5 bases lying between them. The CDR3 sequence is CSANLYEQYF. CDR3 DNA: TGCAGTGCTAATCTATACGAGCAGTACTTC.

This clonotype turned up a few times. The chain joins TRBV4-3 to TRBJ2-7; D remains ambiguous. Germline V gene sequence: CDR1 LGHNA, CDR2 YSLEER. The CDR3 loop spans 14 amino acids. Trimming removed 0 bases at V and 2 bases at J, with 8 bases between. CDR3 in amino acids: CASSQDISAYEQYF. The CDR3 nucleotides are TGCGCCAGCAGCCAAGACATATCCGCCTACGAGCAGTACTTC.

This clonotype was observed a few times. The chain has TRBV4-2 and TRBJ2-3; D might be TRBD1 (6 bases). The germline V and J ends were trimmed by 4 bases and 1 base, with 12 bases remaining between them. CDR3 length equals 15 residues. The V gene's germline CDR1 is LGHNA and CDR2 YNFKEQ. CDR3 residues: CASSRLHRGTDTQYF. CDR3 nucleotides: TGTGCCAGCAGCCGACTTCACAGGGGCACAGATACGCAGTATTTT.

As regards this clonotype: This clone may be a read error of a much larger clone one base away. The chain links TRBV6-1 to TRBJ2-3; tentative D call: TRBD2 (6 bases). Trimming stripped 2 bases from V and 8 bases from J, with 8 bases between. Germline CDR1 is MNHNS and CDR2 is SASEGT. This CDR3 comprises 12 residues. The chain's CDR3 is CASSEMGGTQYF. The CDR3 nucleotides read TGTGCCAGCAGTGAAATGGGAGGTACGCAGTATTTT.

This clonotype was found many times. The chain employs TRBV7-9 and TRBJ2-7; the match to TRBD1 covers 7 bases. The CDR3 has 14 residues. Per the germline V gene, CDR1 is SEHNR and CDR2 is FQNEAQ (reference sequence). V gave up 4 bases and J gave up 2 bases; unmatched junction bases: 5. CDR3 coding DNA: TGTGCCAGCAGCTCGGGACAGACCGCCTACGAGCAGTACTTC. Translation gives CASSSGQTAYEQYF.

This clonotype came up many times. V gene TRBV16 combines with J gene TRBJ1-1; D may be TRBD1 (6 bases). Trimming pared 0 bases from V and 5 bases from J, leaving 10 bases between. Germline CDR1 KGHSY, CDR2 FQNENV. The CDR3 consists of 14 residues. Here the CDR3 reads CASSQSQGRTEAFF. DNA of the CDR3: TGTGCCAGCAGCCAATCTCAGGGGAGGACTGAAGCTTTCTTT. Filled out from reference TRBV16 and TRBJ1-1, the complete variable domain reads GEEVAQTPKHLVRGEGQKAKLYCAPIKGHSYVFWYQQVLKNEFKFLISFQNENVFDETGMPKERFSAKCLPNSPCSLEIQATKLEDSAVYFCASSQSQGRTEAFFGQGTRLTVV.

With respect to this clonotype: One end of the junction is discordant with germline, which a read error may explain. The rearrangement joins TRBV6-2 or TRBV6-3 to TRBJ1-1, with D maybe TRBD1 (5 bases). The CDR3 is made up of 14 amino acids. The germline gives CDR1 MNHEY, CDR2 SVGEGT. The CDR3 DNA is TGTGCCAGCAGTTACCCAGGGTTGAACACTGAAGCTTCCTTT. Translated: CASSYPGLNTEASF.

This clonotype was seen at least ten times. V gene TRBV6-2 or TRBV6-3 combines with J gene TRBJ2-3, with TRBD2 matching over 7 bases. Germline V lookup: CDR1 MNHEY, CDR2 SVGEGT. The CDR3 is 14 residues long. The V and J ends lost 4 bases and 2 bases, in that order; junction bases with no gene match: 3. The CDR3 nucleotides read TGTGCCAGCAGTTCCTGGGACTACACAGATACGCAGTATTTT. Amino acid sequence: CASSSWDYTDTQYF.

This clonotype was seen at least ten times. The J gene is TRBJ2-5, the V gene TRBV6-6; 12 bases align to TRBD1. The germline V gene encodes CDR1 MNHNY and CDR2 SVGAGI (reference sequence). The CDR3 runs 15 residues. Unmatched junction bases numbered 5, after V lost 5 bases and J lost 4 bases. CDR3 residues: CASSPGTGGLETQYF. In DNA, the CDR3 is TGTGCCAGCAGTCCCGGGACAGGGGGCTTAGAGACCCAGTACTTC.

This clonotype was found a few times. The V call is TRBV13, the J call TRBJ1-3; perhaps TRBD1 as D (5 bases). From germline, CDR1 is PRHDT and CDR2 FYEKMQ (reference sequence). CDR3 length: 15 amino acids. V was trimmed by 0 bases and J by 0 bases, leaving 6 bases between them. The CDR3, as DNA: TGTGCCAGCAGCTTAGGACAGGCCTCTGGAAACACCATATATTTT. Protein: CASSLGQASGNTIYF.

There are many counts of this clonotype. This rearrangement joins TRBV20-1 to TRBJ2-7, with 9 bases lining up with TRBD2. V dropped 0 bases and J dropped 3; count of bases not matched to a gene: 6. The V gene's germline CDR1 is DFQATT and CDR2 SNEGSKA (reference sequence). The CDR3 has 15 residues. In DNA, the CDR3 is TGCAGTGCTAGAGATCTTCAGCGGGAGGTCTACGAGCAGTACTTC. Protein product: CSARDLQREVYEQYF.

Comments on this clonotype: The junction departs from the called germline gene at one end, perhaps through a read error. This sequence joins TRBV5-1 and TRBJ2-7; 7 bases are a match to TRBD1. CDR1 and CDR2 (germline): SGHRS, YFSETQ. The CDR3 is 14 amino acids. The CDR3 spells CASSPDRLSYEQHF. The CDR3 DNA is TGCGCCAGCAGCCCGGACAGGCTATCCTACGAGCAGCACTTC.

The rearrangement joins TRBV7-2 to TRBJ2-5; 10 bases align to TRBD1. Germline lookup yields CDR1 SGHTA and CDR2 FQGNSA. V shed 5 bases, J shed 1 base, and the junction held 7 bases outside the gene matches. The CDR3 is made up of 16 amino acids. The DNA for the CDR3 is TGTGCCAGCAGCAACAAGGGACAGGGGACCCAAGAGACCCAGTACTTC. It yields the protein CASSNKGQGTQETQYF.

This clonotype has at least ten counts. The chain employs TRBV27 and TRBJ2-7, with 10 bases lining up with TRBD2. Trimming took 6 bases from V and 3 from J; bases not matched to a gene: 5. Germline values: CDR1 MNHEY, CDR2 SMNVEV (reference sequence). The CDR3 spans 14 residues. The CDR3 nucleotides read TGTGCCAGCAGCGCCGGGACTAGCGTCTACGAGCAGTACTTC. The encoded protein is CASSAGTSVYEQYF.

Turning to this clonotype: A much more abundant neighbour one base away suggests this may be a read error. V gene TRBV12-3 or TRBV12-4 combines with J gene TRBJ1-1; possible D gene TRBD1, 6 bases. V was pared by 1 base and J by 3 bases, with 15 bases between. The CDR3 has 16 residues. This chain's CDR3 is CASSLVPGRGDTEAFF. CDR3 coding DNA: TGTGCCAGCAGTTTAGTCCCGGGCAGGGGAGACACTGAAGCTTTCTTT.

Worth noting for this clonotype: This clone may be a read error of a much larger clone one base away. The CDR3 carries no conserved terminal phenylalanine or tryptophan, so it likely arises from a read error. The genes are TRBV12-3 or TRBV12-4 and TRBJ2-6; D is unclear. The CDR3 covers 15 residues. V was shortened by 1 base and J by 0 bases, with 4 bases between the two germline ends. Here the CDR3 reads CASSLGTSGANVLTS. CDR3 in DNA: TGTGCCAGCAGTTTAGGGACCTCTGGGGCCAACGTCCTGACTTCC.

This clonotype was detected ten times or more. The CDR3 DNA reads TGTGCCAGCACCCCGCGACAGGGCCCGAACACTGAAGCTTTCTTT. Amino acid sequence: CASTPRQGPNTEAFF. V is TRBV6-2 or TRBV6-3 and J is TRBJ1-1, with 7 bases matching TRBD1. Germline V gene sequence: CDR1 MNHEY, CDR2 SVGEGT. The CDR3 spans 15 residues. Unmatched junction bases numbered 9, after V lost 7 bases and J lost 1 base.

The rearrangement joins TRBV27 to TRBJ2-5; D is undetermined. Trimming pared 8 bases from V and 5 bases from J, leaving 12 bases between. The germline V gene has CDR1 MNHEY and CDR2 SMNVEV (reference sequence). CDR3 length: 12 residues. The CDR3 coding sequence is TGTGCCAGCTACAGTACAAGTGAGACCCAGTACTTC. Residues: CASYSTSETQYF.

This clonotype was seen at least ten times. This rearrangement joins TRBV10-3 to TRBJ1-1; D might be TRBD1 (5 bases). This CDR3 has 15 residues. The V gene lost 7 bases and the J gene lost 0 bases, with 15 bases spanning the gap. From germline, CDR1 is ENHRY and CDR2 SYGVKD. CDR3 region: CAIMGETDMNTEAFF. CDR3 coding DNA: TGTGCCATCATGGGGGAGACAGATATGAACACTGAAGCTTTCTTT.

This clonotype was found many times. The rearrangement uses TRBV4-3 and TRBJ2-6; 7 bases match TRBD2. V lost 0 bases and J lost 1; bases outside the gene matches: 3. Germline CDR1 reads LGHNA; CDR2 reads YSLEER. The CDR3 totals 17 residues. Here the CDR3 reads CASSQDRGLSGANVLTF. The CDR3, as DNA: TGCGCCAGCAGCCAAGATAGGGGACTATCTGGGGCCAACGTCCTGACTTTC.

V and J are TRBV12-3 or TRBV12-4 and TRBJ2-7, with D unresolved. The CDR3 contains 13 residues. Trimming cost V 2 bases and J 2 bases, with 7 bases left between them. Here the CDR3 reads CASSLHSPYEQYF. The DNA for the CDR3 is TGTGCCAGCAGTTTACACAGTCCCTACGAGCAGTACTTC.